This is a list of T cell receptor beta chains from one sample in a study of blood T cell repertoires in COVID-19. Here immunoSEQ multiplex PCR was the method, and the copy in TCRdb shows in-frame clones only, minus some. This sample has hundreds of thousands of clones, with 83% found just once. The sequenced sample consisted of peripheral blood. Every receptor here comes from a woman in her thirties with COVID-19, enrolled during active disease. Both conserved end residues are part of each CDR3. The D gene is left open where the match is weak. Size is omitted from some rows. Given values are once, few, many or a class for expanded clones.

V: TRBV6-6; D: NA; size: NA; J: TRBJ2-3; DNA: TGTGCCAGCATAACGGGTCCCTGGGGCACAGATACGCAGTATTTT; CDR3: CASITGPWGTDTQYF
V: TRBV7-9; D: NA; size: NA; J: TRBJ1-2; DNA: TGTGCCAGCAGCCAGGACAGTAACTATGGCTACACCTTC; CDR3: CASSQDSNYGYTF
V: TRBV7-9; D: NA; size: many; J: TRBJ1-1; DNA: TGTGCCAGCAGCGTTACACAGGACACTGAAGCTTTCTTT; CDR3: CASSVTQDTEAFF
V: TRBV2; D: NA; size: NA; J: TRBJ2-1; DNA: TGTGCCAGCAGTCTCACCGGGACACGCTCCTACAATGAGCAGTTCTTC; CDR3: CASSLTGTRSYNEQFF
V: TRBV5-1; D: NA; size: NA; J: TRBJ1-4; DNA: TGCGCCAGCAGCTTGGTTACAGATGAAAAACTGTTTTTT; CDR3: CASSLVTDEKLFF
V: TRBV6-6; D: TRBD1; size: NA; J: TRBJ2-7; DNA: TGTGCCAGCAGTTACTCGGGGACAGTTACCTACGAGCAGTACTTC; CDR3: CASSYSGTVTYEQYF
V: TRBV7-2; D: TRBD1; size: few; J: TRBJ1-5; DNA: TGTGCCAGCAGTCCCGGACAGGGATTCGGTCAGCCCCAGCATTTT; CDR3: CASSPGQGFGQPQHF
V: TRBV2; D: TRBD1; size: NA; J: TRBJ1-4; DNA: TGTGCCAGAGACAGGGGAGTAAGGGCAACTAATGAAAAACTGTTTTTT; CDR3: CARDRGVRATNEKLFF
V: TRBV5-5; D: TRBD1; size: NA; J: TRBJ1-5; DNA: TGTGCCAGCAGCTTGGGGGTGGCAGGGGGTATAGCGGGCAATCAGCCCCAGCATTTT; CDR3: CASSLGVAGGIAGNQPQHF
V: TRBV28; D: TRBD2; size: NA; J: TRBJ2-2; DNA: TGTGCCAGCAGCTCCCGACTAGCGGGGGGCACCGGGGAGCTGTTTTTT; CDR3: CASSSRLAGGTGELFF
V: TRBV27; D: TRBD1; size: NA; J: TRBJ1-2; DNA: TGTGCCAGCAGTTTCACCGGGACAGAGGTCATCTATGGCTACACCTTC; CDR3: CASSFTGTEVIYGYTF
V: TRBV6-5; D: NA; size: few; J: TRBJ1-5; DNA: TGTGCCAGCAGCCCGACAGATAGCAATCAGCCCCAGCATTTT; CDR3: CASSPTDSNQPQHF
V: TRBV25-1; D: TRBD2; size: NA; J: TRBJ2-7; DNA: TGTGCCAGCAGTGAATATTCCGCCTCTAGCGGGATTTACGAGCAGTACTTC; CDR3: CASSEYSASSGIYEQYF
V: TRBV27; D: NA; size: NA; J: TRBJ2-7; DNA: TGTGCCAGCAGTTATGTAGGGGCGCTCTACGAGCAGTACTTC; CDR3: CASSYVGALYEQYF
V: TRBV18; D: TRBD1; size: NA; J: TRBJ2-4; DNA: TGTGCCAGCTCACGTTGGACAGGGGCAAACATTCAGTACTTC; CDR3: CASSRWTGANIQYF
V: TRBV25-1; D: TRBD2; size: few; J: TRBJ2-7; DNA: TGTGCCAGCTCGACTAGCGGGAGGGTTTACGAGCAGTACTTC; CDR3: CASSTSGRVYEQYF
V: TRBV10-1; D: NA; size: once; J: TRBJ2-4; DNA: TGCGCCAGCAGTCTTGGGACAGTCAGCGGGAGTTGGGCCAAAAACATTCAGTACTTC; CDR3: CASSLGTVSGSWAKNIQYF
V: TRBV5-5; D: TRBD2; size: few; J: TRBJ2-1; DNA: TGTGCCAGCAGCCAGATAGCGGGGGGTCCCAATGAGCAGTTCTTC; CDR3: CASSQIAGGPNEQFF
V: TRBV7-2; D: NA; size: few; J: TRBJ1-2; DNA: TGTGCCAGCAGCTTAGATGGCAGGGTAATGTATGGCTACACCTTC; CDR3: CASSLDGRVMYGYTF
V: TRBV12-3/TRBV12-4; D: TRBD2; size: NA; J: TRBJ2-7; DNA: TGTGCCAGCAGTTCAGGGACGGGAGGCGAGCAGTACTTC; CDR3: CASSSGTGGEQYF
V: TRBV29-1; D: NA; size: NA; J: TRBJ2-5; DNA: TGCAGCGTTGATTCCATCCAAGAGACCCAGTACTTC; CDR3: CSVDSIQETQYF
V: TRBV7-6; D: TRBD1; size: once; J: TRBJ2-2; DNA: TGTGCCAGCAGCGCCAGGGGGTCCGGGGAGCTGTTTTTT; CDR3: CASSARGSGELFF